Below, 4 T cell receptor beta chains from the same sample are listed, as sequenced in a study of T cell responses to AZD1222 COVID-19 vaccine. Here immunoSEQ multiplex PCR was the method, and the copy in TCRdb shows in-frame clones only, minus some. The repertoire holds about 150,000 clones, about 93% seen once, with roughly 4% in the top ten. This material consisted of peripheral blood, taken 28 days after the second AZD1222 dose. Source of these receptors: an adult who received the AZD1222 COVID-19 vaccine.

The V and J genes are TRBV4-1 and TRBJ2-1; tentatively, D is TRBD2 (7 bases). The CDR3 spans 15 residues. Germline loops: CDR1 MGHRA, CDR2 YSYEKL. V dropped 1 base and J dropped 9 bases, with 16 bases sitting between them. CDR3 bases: TGCGCCAGCAGCCAAGGCGGGGGCCTCAATTTTGAGCAGTTCTTC. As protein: CASSQGGGLNFEQFF.

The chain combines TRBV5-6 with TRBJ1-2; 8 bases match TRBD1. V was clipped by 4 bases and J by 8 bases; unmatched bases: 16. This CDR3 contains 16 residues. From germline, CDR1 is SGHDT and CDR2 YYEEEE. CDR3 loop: CASSLNSGQGFDGYTF. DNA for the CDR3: TGTGCCAGCAGCCTAAATTCCGGACAGGGTTTCGACGGCTACACCTTC.

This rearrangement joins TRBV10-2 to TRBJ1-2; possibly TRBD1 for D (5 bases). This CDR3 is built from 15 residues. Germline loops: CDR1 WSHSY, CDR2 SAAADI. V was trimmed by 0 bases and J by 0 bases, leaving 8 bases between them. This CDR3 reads CASSESGGANYGYTF. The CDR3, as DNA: TGCGCCAGCAGTGAGTCTGGAGGGGCTAACTATGGCTACACCTTC.

The CDR3 DNA sequence: TGTGCCAGCAGCTTATTTCCAGATACGCAGTATTTT. Protein product: CASSLFPDTQYF. The chain combines TRBV7-9 with TRBJ2-3; D is unresolved. CDR3 size: 12 residues. With 2 bases removed from V and 4 bases from J, the gap between germline ends came to 4 bases. The germline V gene has CDR1 SEHNR and CDR2 FQNEAQ (reference sequence).